A single sample gave rise to the 27 T cell receptor beta chains below, sequenced in a study of circulating tumor DNA in untreated peripheral T-cell lymphoma. Profiled with immunoSEQ multiplex PCR; TCRdb holds only in-frame clones, not every one. The sample lists thousands of clones, around 75% seen once, with 55% to 60% in the top ten. The sequencing input was tumor tissue. These receptors were obtained from a human donor with peripheral T-cell lymphoma.

The J gene is TRBJ2-2, the V gene TRBV5-1; tentative D call: TRBD1 (5 bases). Trimming removed 5 bases at V and 6 bases at J, with 20 bases between. The germline V gene encodes CDR1 SGHRS and CDR2 YFSETQ. The CDR3 has 16 amino acids. Here the CDR3 reads CASRTFVGPTPGELFF. CDR3 bases: TGCGCCAGCAGGACATTCGTGGGGCCGACCCCCGGGGAGCTGTTTTTT.

The chain uses TRBV25-1 and TRBJ1-4; TRBD1 aligns across 8 bases. Germline trimming cut 6 bases from V and 8 bases from J; bases unmatched to any gene: 8. Germline V lookup: CDR1 MGHDK, CDR2 SYGVNS. There are 14 residues in the CDR3. The CDR3 spells CASSHRGQGEKLFF. DNA of the CDR3: TGTGCCAGCAGCCACCGCGGACAGGGAGAAAAACTGTTTTTT. Together with reference TRBV25-1 and TRBJ1-4, the CDR3 gives the full variable domain: EADIYQTPRYLVIGTGKKITLECSQTMGHDKMYWYQQDPGMELHLIHYSYGVNSTEKGDLSSESTVSRIRTEHFPLTLESARPSHTSQYLCASSHRGQGEKLFFGSGTQLSVL.

This chain links TRBV19 with TRBJ2-7; 7 bases map to TRBD1. Germline CDR1 and CDR2: LNHDA and SQIVND (reference sequence). The V segment lost 4 bases and the J segment 3 bases; nucleotides outside the gene matches: 9. The CDR3 extends over 15 amino acids. The CDR3 protein is CASSTDRVGVYEQYF. The CDR3 DNA sequence: TGTGCCAGTAGTACCGACAGGGTAGGGGTCTACGAGCAGTACTTC. Supplemented by reference TRBV19 and TRBJ2-7, the full variable domain reads DGGITQSPKYLFRKEGQNVTLSCEQNLNHDAMYWYRQDPGQGLRLIYYSQIVNDFQKGDIAEGYSVSREKKESFPLTVTSAQKNPTAFYLCASSTDRVGVYEQYFGPGTRLTVT.

The chain recombines TRBV7-2 with TRBJ2-2; 10 bases align to TRBD1. The germline V gene encodes CDR1 SGHTA and CDR2 FQGNSA. The CDR3 is made up of 18 amino acids. V gave up 7 bases and J gave up 0 bases; unmatched junction bases: 11. Here the CDR3 reads CASISPGQGSPNTGELFF. Here the CDR3 DNA reads TGTGCCAGCATCTCTCCGGGACAGGGGTCCCCGAACACCGGGGAGCTGTTTTTT.

The CDR3 region is CASSLALIFGQGPNQPQHF. CDR3 sequence (DNA): TGTGCCAGCAGCTTAGCGCTGATCTTTGGACAGGGCCCCAATCAGCCCCAGCATTTT. J is TRBJ1-5 and V is TRBV7-1; 8 bases match TRBD1. TRBV7-1 falls under the ORF class, with uncertain function. Losses at the gene ends were 4 bases for V and 3 bases for J; bases not matched to a gene: 17. CDR3 length: 19 residues.

In its sample, this clone was seen a few times. The chain couples TRBV6-8 to TRBJ2-3, with 7 bases matching TRBD2. The CDR3 spans 16 residues. Germline V gives CDR1 MNHGY, CDR2 SAAAGT. Trimming removed 1 base from V and 4 bases from J; junction bases left unmatched: 8. The CDR3 DNA reads TGTGCCAGCAGTTACTACGCCGGGAGGAGCGCAGATACGCAGTATTTT. Protein product: CASSYYAGRSADTQYF.

CDR3 nucleotide sequence: TGTGCCAGCAGCCGCAACAGAGCGGGGGCCGGAAACATTCAGTACTTC. Its translation is CASSRNRAGAGNIQYF. The V call is TRBV14, the J call TRBJ2-4, with TRBD2 matching 8 bases. CDR1 SGHDN and CDR2 FVKESK come from the germline V gene. The CDR3 contains 16 residues. V shed 4 bases, J shed 6 bases, and the junction held 11 bases outside the gene matches.

The rearrangement links TRBV14 to TRBJ1-2; tentative D call: TRBD1 (6 bases). Germline V gives CDR1 SGHDN, CDR2 FVKESK. Trimming left V 3 bases short and J 7 bases short, with 12 bases between. The CDR3 totals 13 residues. In DNA, the CDR3 is TGTGCCAGCAGCCACCGATACAGGGTTGGCTACACCTTC. The encoded protein is CASSHRYRVGYTF.

The chain is built from TRBV30 and TRBJ2-2; TRBD1 is a possible D gene (6 bases). The V gene's germline CDR1 is GTSNPN and CDR2 SVGIG (reference sequence). Trimming removed 0 bases from V and 1 base from J, with 12 bases in between. The CDR3 runs 16 residues. The chain's CDR3 is CAWSVLQGLNTGELFF. The DNA of the CDR3 is TGTGCCTGGAGTGTTCTGCAGGGGCTGAACACCGGGGAGCTGTTTTTT.

The CDR3 spells CAWSSGRGGEQYF. CDR3 nucleotide sequence: TGTGCCTGGAGTAGCGGGAGGGGAGGGGAGCAGTACTTC. This chain connects TRBV30 to TRBJ2-7; 10 bases fit TRBD2. V was pared by 2 bases and J by 7 bases, with 5 bases of the junction left unmatched. Looked up from germline, CDR1 is GTSNPN and CDR2 is SVGIG (reference sequence). This CDR3 is built from 13 residues.

The genes are TRBV23-1 and TRBJ2-2; D is ambiguous. TRBV23-1 is reported as an ORF; its role is uncertain. The length of the CDR3 is 15 residues. The V gene lost 2 bases and the J gene lost 1 base, with 8 bases spanning the gap. The CDR3 sequence is CASSQGVGNTGELFF. The DNA of the CDR3 is TGCGCCAGCAGTCAAGGGGTGGGGAACACCGGGGAGCTGTTTTTT.

This clone is judged medium-sized. The chain is built from TRBV12-5 and TRBJ2-1; possibly TRBD1 or TRBD2 for D (6 bases each). The CDR3 spans 14 residues. The germline V gene has CDR1 LGHNT and CDR2 FRNRAP. The CDR3 DNA follows: TGTGCCAGCAACCTAGGGGGGAGTAACAATGAGCAGTTCTTC. It is translated as CASNLGGSNNEQFF. The whole variable domain, filled in from reference TRBV12-5 and TRBJ2-1, reads DARVTQTPRHKVTEMGQEVTMRCQPILGHNTVFWYRQTMMQGLELLAYFRNRAPLDDSGMPKDRFSAEMPDATLATLKIQPSEPRDSAVYFCASNLGGSNNEQFFGPGTRLTVL.

The gene calls are TRBV9 and TRBJ2-2; D gene unclear. Germline loops: CDR1 SGDLS, CDR2 YYNGEE. This CDR3 contains 16 residues. V lost 3 bases to trimming and J lost 1 base, with 13 bases between them. The CDR3 sequence: CASSDPGRMNTGELFF. CDR3 DNA: TGTGCCAGCAGCGATCCAGGACGGATGAACACCGGGGAGCTGTTTTTT.

The table lists this clone with a count of one. This chain connects TRBV11-3 to TRBJ2-5; possibly TRBD2 for D (5 bases). The CDR3 totals 14 residues. V gave up 3 bases and J gave up 4 bases, with 12 bases separating them. Germline V CDR1 and CDR2: SGHNT, YENEEA. In nucleotides, the CDR3 is TGTGCCAGCAGCTTGTATGGGAGCCCAGAGACCCAGTACTTC. Its translation is CASSLYGSPETQYF.

This clone turned up a few times. The gene calls are TRBV19 and TRBJ2-3; D is uncertain. The CDR3 covers 12 residues. Germline loops: CDR1 LNHDA, CDR2 SQIVND (reference sequence). Deletions cut 6 bases from V and 4 bases from J, with 8 bases between. As DNA, the CDR3 is TGTGCCAGTAGCCGAGACGCAGATACGCAGTATTTT. It is translated as CASSRDADTQYF.

Concerning this clone: An end of the junction does not agree with germline; a read error may underlie this. This chain connects TRBV12-5 to TRBJ1-1, with D perhaps matching TRBD1 (6 bases). There are 11 residues in the CDR3. The germline V gene encodes CDR1 LGHNT and CDR2 FRNRAP. The CDR3 loop reads CAGYRDTEAFF. CDR3 bases: TGTGCCGGCTACCGGGACACCGAAGCTTTCTTT.

Comments on this clone: Other DNA sequences from this sample encode an identical CDR3 as well. The chain uses TRBV19 and TRBJ1-1; no firm D call. Germline CDR1 LNHDA, CDR2 SQIVND (reference sequence). The V end was cut by 7 bases, the J end by 1 base, with 13 bases between. CDR3 length: 14 amino acids. In DNA form, the CDR3 reads TGTGCCAGTACGGAGGGTCCGAAGAACACTGAAGCTTTCTTT. It specifies CASTEGPKNTEAFF.

The CDR3 spells CASTPGTSGYNEQFF. CDR3 bases: TGTGCCAGTACCCCGGGGACTAGCGGGTACAATGAGCAGTTCTTC. The chain combines TRBV19 with TRBJ2-1; 12 bases match TRBD2. This CDR3 region has 15 residues. Germline V lookup: CDR1 LNHDA, CDR2 SQIVND (reference sequence). Trimming removed 7 bases from V and 4 bases from J; junction bases left unmatched: 5. Full variable domain (rest looked up from reference TRBV19 and TRBJ2-1): DGGITQSPKYLFRKEGQNVTLSCEQNLNHDAMYWYRQDPGQGLRLIYYSQIVNDFQKGDIAEGYSVSREKKESFPLTVTSAQKNPTAFYLCASTPGTSGYNEQFFGPGTRLTVL.

The rearrangement links TRBV11-3 to TRBJ2-7, with TRBD2 matching over 7 bases. V shed 2 bases, J shed 7 bases, and the junction held 11 bases outside the gene matches. This CDR3 region has 15 residues. Looked up from germline, CDR1 is SGHNT and CDR2 is YENEEA. The CDR3 coding sequence is TGTGCCAGCAGCTTACCGGGACTACCAACGAGGGAGCAGTACTTC. Translating it yields CASSLPGLPTREQYF.

This chain links TRBV19 with TRBJ1-5; D gene ambiguous. The V gene lost 7 bases and the J gene lost 8 bases, with 15 bases spanning the gap. The CDR3 sequence is 13 residues long. In germline, CDR1 is LNHDA, CDR2 SQIVND (reference sequence). CDR3 nucleotide sequence: TGTGCCAGTACCCGGAGGATGAGGAAGCCCCAGCATTTT. Its protein product is CASTRRMRKPQHF.

For the CDR3, the DNA is TGTGCCAGTAGTATTGGGGGGATTGAGCAGTTCTTC. It translates to CASSIGGIEQFF. The chain uses TRBV19 and TRBJ2-1; possible D gene TRBD2, 6 bases. Germline CDR1 LNHDA, CDR2 SQIVND (reference sequence). Deletions cut 3 bases from V and 9 bases from J, with 9 bases between. The CDR3 spans 12 residues.

Turning to this clone: One junction end disagrees with the germline gene, perhaps due to a read error. The chain carries TRBV28 and TRBJ1-3; D is undetermined. CDR3 length equals 16 residues. Looked up from germline, CDR1 is MDHEN and CDR2 is SYDVKM. The DNA of the CDR3 is TGTGCCAGCAGTTTATCGAGGCAGCTCTCTGGAAACATCATATATTTT. It specifies CASSLSRQLSGNIIYF.

The chain joins TRBV19 to TRBJ2-5, with TRBD2 matching 8 bases. Germline assignment: CDR1 LNHDA and CDR2 SQIVND (reference sequence). CDR3 length: 15 residues. V was pared by 3 bases and J by 4 bases, with 7 bases of the junction left unmatched. The CDR3 coding sequence is TGTGCCAGTAGTATTAGCGGGACATACGGAGAGACCCAGTACTTC. Translation: CASSISGTYGETQYF.

This clone is judged medium-sized. The chain carries TRBV10-2 and TRBJ2-2; perhaps TRBD2 as D (6 bases). Per the germline V gene, CDR1 is WSHSY and CDR2 is SAAADI. The CDR3 runs 12 residues. Trimming removed 8 bases from V and 9 bases from J, with 13 bases in between. The CDR3 coding sequence is TGCGCCAGCCTGGGACTTCGGAGGGAGCTGTTTTTT. Amino acid sequence: CASLGLRRELFF.

J is TRBJ2-6 and V is TRBV11-3; no clear D gene. With 2 bases removed from V and 0 bases from J, the gap between germline ends came to 8 bases. Germline assignment: CDR1 SGHNT and CDR2 YENEEA. This CDR3 is built from 16 residues. The CDR3 protein is CASSLTPDSGANVLTF. The CDR3, as DNA: TGTGCCAGCAGCTTAACCCCCGACTCTGGGGCCAACGTCCTGACTTTC.

This clone has only one observation. The rearrangement joins TRBV30 to TRBJ2-1; 9 nucleotides agree with TRBD1. This CDR3 contains 12 residues. The V and J ends lost 0 bases and 9 bases, in that order; junction bases with no gene match: 0. The germline gives CDR1 GTSNPN, CDR2 SVGIG (reference sequence). DNA for the CDR3: TGTGCCTGGAGTGTGACAGGGGGTGAGCAGTTCTTC. Translated, it gives CAWSVTGGEQFF.

This chain links TRBV15 with TRBJ2-7, with D perhaps matching TRBD2 (7 bases). V was clipped by 5 bases and J by 8 bases, with 19 bases between them. Germline V gene data show CDR1 as LNHNV and CDR2 as YYDKDF (reference sequence). This CDR3 is built from 14 residues. The CDR3, as DNA: TGTGCCACCAGCTCTGACCCGGGGGGCAGCCAGCAGTACTTC. This translates into CATSSDPGGSQQYF.